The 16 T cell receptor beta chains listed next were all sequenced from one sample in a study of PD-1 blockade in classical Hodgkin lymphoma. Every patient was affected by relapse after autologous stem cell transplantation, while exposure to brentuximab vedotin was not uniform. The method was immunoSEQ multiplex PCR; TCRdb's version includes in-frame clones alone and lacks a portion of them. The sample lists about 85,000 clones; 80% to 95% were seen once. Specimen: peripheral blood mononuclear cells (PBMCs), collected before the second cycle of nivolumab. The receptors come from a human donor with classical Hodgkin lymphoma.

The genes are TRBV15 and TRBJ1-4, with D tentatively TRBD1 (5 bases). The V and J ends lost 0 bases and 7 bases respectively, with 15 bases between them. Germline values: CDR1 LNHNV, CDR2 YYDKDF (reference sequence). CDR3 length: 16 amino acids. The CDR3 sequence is CATSREGGSRREKLFF. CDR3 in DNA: TGTGCCACCAGCAGAGAGGGGGGGTCCCGTCGTGAAAAACTGTTTTTT.

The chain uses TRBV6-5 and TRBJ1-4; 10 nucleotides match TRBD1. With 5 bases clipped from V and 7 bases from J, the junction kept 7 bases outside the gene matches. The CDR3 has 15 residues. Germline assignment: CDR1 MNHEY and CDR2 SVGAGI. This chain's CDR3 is CASSGGTGATEKLFF. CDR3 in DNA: TGTGCCAGCAGTGGGGGGACAGGGGCAACTGAAAAACTGTTTTTT.

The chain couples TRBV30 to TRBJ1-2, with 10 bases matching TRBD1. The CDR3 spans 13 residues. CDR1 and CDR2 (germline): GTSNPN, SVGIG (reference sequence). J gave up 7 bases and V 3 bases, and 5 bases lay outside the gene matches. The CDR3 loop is CAWRSTGGFGYTF. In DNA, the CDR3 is TGTGCCTGGAGGTCGACAGGGGGCTTTGGCTACACCTTC.

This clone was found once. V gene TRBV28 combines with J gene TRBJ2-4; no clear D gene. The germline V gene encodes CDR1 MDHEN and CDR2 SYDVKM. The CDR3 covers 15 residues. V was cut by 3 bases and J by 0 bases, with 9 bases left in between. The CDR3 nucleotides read TGTGCCAGCAGTTTTTTTCGCCAAGCCAAAAACATTCAGTACTTC. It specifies CASSFFRQAKNIQYF.

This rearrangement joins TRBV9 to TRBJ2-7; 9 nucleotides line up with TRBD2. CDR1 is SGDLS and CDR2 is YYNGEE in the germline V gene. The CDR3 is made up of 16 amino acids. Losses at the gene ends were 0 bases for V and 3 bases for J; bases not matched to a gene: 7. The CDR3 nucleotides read TGTGCCAGCAGCGTAGACCAGCGGGGGGACTACTACGAGCAGTACTTC. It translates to CASSVDQRGDYYEQYF. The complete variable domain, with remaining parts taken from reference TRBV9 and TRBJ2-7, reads DSGVTQTPKHLITATGQRVTLRCSPRSGDLSVYWYQQSLDQGLQFLIQYYNGEERAKGNILERFSAQQFPDLHSELNLSSLELGDSALYFCASSVDQRGDYYEQYFGPGTRLTVT.

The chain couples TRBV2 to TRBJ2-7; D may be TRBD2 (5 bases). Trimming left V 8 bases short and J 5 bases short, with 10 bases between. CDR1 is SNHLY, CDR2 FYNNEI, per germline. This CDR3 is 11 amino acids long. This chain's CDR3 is CASVGVDEQYF. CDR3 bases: TGTGCCAGCGTCGGGGTGGACGAGCAGTACTTC.

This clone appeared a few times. The CDR3 DNA sequence: TGCGCCAGCCAGGGAGGGAACACTGAAGCTTTCTTT. It encodes CASQGGNTEAFF. The V gene is TRBV10-2, the J gene TRBJ1-1; a possible D gene is TRBD1 (5 bases). V was cut by 8 bases and J by 1 base, with 8 bases left in between. The CDR3 is 12 residues long. The germline V gene has CDR1 WSHSY and CDR2 SAAADI.

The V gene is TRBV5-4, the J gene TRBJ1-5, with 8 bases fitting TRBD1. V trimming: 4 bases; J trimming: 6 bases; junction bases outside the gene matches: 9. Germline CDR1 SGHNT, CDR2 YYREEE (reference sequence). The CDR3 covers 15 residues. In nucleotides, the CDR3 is TGTGCCAGCAGCCCGGGGACAGGTAAACTTCAGCCCCAGCATTTT. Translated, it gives CASSPGTGKLQPQHF.

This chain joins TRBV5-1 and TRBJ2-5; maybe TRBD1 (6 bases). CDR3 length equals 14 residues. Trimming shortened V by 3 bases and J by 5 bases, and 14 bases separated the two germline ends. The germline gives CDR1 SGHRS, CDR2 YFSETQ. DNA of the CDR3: TGCGCCAGCAGCTACCTCCAGAGGGGGGAGACCCAGTACTTC. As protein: CASSYLQRGETQYF.

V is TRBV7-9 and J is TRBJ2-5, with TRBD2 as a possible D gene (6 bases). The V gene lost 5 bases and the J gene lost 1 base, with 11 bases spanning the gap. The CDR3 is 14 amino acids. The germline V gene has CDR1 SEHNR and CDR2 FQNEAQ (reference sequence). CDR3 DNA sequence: TGTGCCAGCAGCCCCAGGGACTTCCAAGAGACCCAGTACTTC. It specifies CASSPRDFQETQYF.

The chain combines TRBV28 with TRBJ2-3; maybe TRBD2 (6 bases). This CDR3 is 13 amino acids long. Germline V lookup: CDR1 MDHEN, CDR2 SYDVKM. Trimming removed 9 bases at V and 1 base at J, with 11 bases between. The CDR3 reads CASSGSGTDTQYF. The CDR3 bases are TGTGCCAGTAGCGGAAGTGGCACAGATACGCAGTATTTT.

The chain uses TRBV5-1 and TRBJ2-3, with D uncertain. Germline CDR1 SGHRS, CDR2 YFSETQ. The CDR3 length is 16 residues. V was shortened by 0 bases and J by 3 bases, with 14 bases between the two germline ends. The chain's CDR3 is CASSLDAKLSTDTQYF. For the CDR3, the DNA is TGCGCCAGCAGCTTGGACGCTAAGCTAAGTACAGATACGCAGTATTTT.

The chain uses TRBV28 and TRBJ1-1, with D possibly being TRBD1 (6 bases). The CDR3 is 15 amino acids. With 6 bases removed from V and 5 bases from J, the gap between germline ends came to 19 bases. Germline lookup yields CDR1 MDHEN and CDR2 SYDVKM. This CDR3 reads CASSYVRGAGTEAFF. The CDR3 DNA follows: TGTGCCAGCAGCTATGTGCGGGGGGCCGGGACTGAAGCTTTCTTT.

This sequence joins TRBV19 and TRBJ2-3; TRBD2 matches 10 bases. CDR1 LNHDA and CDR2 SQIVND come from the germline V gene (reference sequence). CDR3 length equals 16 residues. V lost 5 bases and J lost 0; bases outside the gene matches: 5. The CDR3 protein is CASSLGLASSTDTQYF. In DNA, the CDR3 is TGTGCCAGTAGTCTGGGACTAGCGTCAAGCACAGATACGCAGTATTTT.

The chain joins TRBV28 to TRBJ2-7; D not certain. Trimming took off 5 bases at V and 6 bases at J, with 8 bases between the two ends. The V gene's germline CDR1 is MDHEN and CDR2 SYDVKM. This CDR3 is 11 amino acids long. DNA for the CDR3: TGTGCCAGCAGTAGCTATAGCGAGCAGTACTTC. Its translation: CASSSYSEQYF.

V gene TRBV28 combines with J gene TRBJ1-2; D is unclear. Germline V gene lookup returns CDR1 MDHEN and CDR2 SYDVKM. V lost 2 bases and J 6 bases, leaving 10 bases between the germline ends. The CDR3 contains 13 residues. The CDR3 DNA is TGTGCCAGCAGTTTAGGTCCTCTTGATGGCTACACCTTC. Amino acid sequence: CASSLGPLDGYTF.